This T cell receptor (beta chain) was identified during a study of T cells in localized non-small cell lung cancer (dated by TCRdb to about 2020). For the study in its entirety: The study analyzed T cell repertoires of a few hundred early-stage NSCLC patients, comparing tumors and uninvolved tumor-adjacent lungs. The cohort was made up of 200 to 250 treatment-naive NSCLC patients whose localized lung tumors had been resected. NSCLC patients had a mean age of roughly 64 years, and 129 were male and some 98 female.

The immunoSEQ Assay was used to sequence TCR beta CDR3 regions from DNA. On the study's bioinformatics: To compute T cell density, TCR beta template counts were normalized to usable DNA, which was estimated by amplifying housekeeping genes. The preseqR package was used to estimate richness by extrapolating to 400,000 templates for PBMC samples and to 120,000 templates for tissue samples. Clonality was taken to be one minus Pielou's evenness. Tissue-enriched TCRs were identified through differential abundance testing performed on productive amino-acid clonotypes, with a minimum total count of 5 and an alpha of 0.1. The Jaccard Index and the Morisita Overlap Index were used to measure repertoire overlap between compartments. TCR beta CDR3s were clustered by GLIPH together with public tetramer-defined viral CDR3s, and at least three viral sequences plus V-gene enrichment were required for viral motifs. TCRdb stores this immuneACCESS table with in-frame sequences only. Part of the clones is absent; in the studies checked, under half of the shortfall reflects unresolved V genes, and no reason is known for the rest. From that table come the V and J calls and clone size; the DNA was used to work out D and trimming. The sample table lists about 6,400 clones, over 80% of them with a count of one. About a sixth of the sample is held by the ten biggest clonotypes.

At diagnosis, tumor, uninvolved tumor-adjacent lung and peripheral blood were collected and then preserved as a mix of FFPE and fresh-frozen material. For TCR repertoire profiling, the blood samples were analyzed as peripheral blood mononuclear cells. In the case of this clone: Its antigen target is currently unknown. No much larger clone is present one base from it, and per-base qualities are unavailable.

The research as a whole found: Because multi-region tumor sequencing was not performed, intratumor heterogeneity could not be ruled out. A median of approximately 53 of the top 100 tumor clones turned up in the paired uninvolved adjacent lung, and 25 to 30 of those clones also ranked among the top 100 of that same adjacent lung. Uninvolved tumor-adjacent lung showed the highest T cell clonality, higher than tumor, which suggests more focused antigenic responses in the adjacent lung. Because the study design was exploratory, TCR variables were selected using unadjusted p-values without false-discovery rate correction. Longer overall survival was associated with higher T cell density in blood, whereas shorter survival was associated with higher clonality in adjacent lung.

The germline V gene specifies SGHRS as CDR1 and YFSETQ as CDR2. At the junction V is shortened by 1 base and J by 7 bases; bases outside the gene matches: 2. The CDR3 has 13 amino acids, counting the end cysteine and phenylalanine. Just CDR3 DNA is preserved here, 39 bases in frame from base 1. The clonotype was recovered from a male donor older than 55 with stage I lung adenocarcinoma. Sequencing used peripheral blood, obtained before any cancer treatment. The chain is encoded by TRBV5-1 joined to TRBJ2-1, and 7 bases in between align with TRBD2. The DNA is TGCGCCAGCAGCTTGCCAGCGGGGAATGAGCAGTTCTTC. It encodes CASSLPAGNEQFF.